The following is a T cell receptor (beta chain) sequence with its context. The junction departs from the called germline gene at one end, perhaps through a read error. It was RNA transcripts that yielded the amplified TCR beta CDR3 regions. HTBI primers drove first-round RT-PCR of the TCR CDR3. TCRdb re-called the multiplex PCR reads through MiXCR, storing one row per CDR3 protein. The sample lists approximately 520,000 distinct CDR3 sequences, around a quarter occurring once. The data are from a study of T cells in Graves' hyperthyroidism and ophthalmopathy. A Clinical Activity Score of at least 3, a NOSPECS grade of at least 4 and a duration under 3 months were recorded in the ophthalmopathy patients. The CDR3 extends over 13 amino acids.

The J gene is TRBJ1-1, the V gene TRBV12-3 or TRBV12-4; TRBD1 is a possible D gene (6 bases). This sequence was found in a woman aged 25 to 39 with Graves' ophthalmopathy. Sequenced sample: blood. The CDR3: CTSSFDRTTEAFF. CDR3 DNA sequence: TGTACCAGCAGTTTCGACAGGACCACTGAAGCTTTCTTT.